A selection of T cell receptor beta chains follows, all from one sample in a study of T cell responses to AZD1222 COVID-19 vaccine. Some clones are missing from TCRdb's copy, which holds only in-frame ones; the method was immunoSEQ multiplex PCR. The top ten hold 2.5% to 4% of the sample, which has 150,000 or so clones, 88% seen once. The material was peripheral blood, obtained on day 0 of AZD1222 vaccination. The source is an adult in good health. Each CDR3 is given with its conserved first and last residue. Each record gives: CDR3 protein, CDR3 DNA, J gene, clone size, D gene, V gene. A D gene is named only where the DNA matches it firmly. The listing skips clone size in some rows; elsewhere it reads once, few, many or a size class.

CASSAPLRGVYEQYF	TGTGCCAGCAGTGCCCCTTTGAGAGGGGTCTACGAGCAGTACTTC	TRBJ2-7	.	.	TRBV25-1
CASSEGGRDGYTF	TGTGCCAGCAGTGAAGGGGGCAGGGATGGCTACACCTTC	TRBJ1-2	.	.	TRBV6-1
CASSPGEGGYNEQFF	TGTGCCAGCAGCCCTGGGGAGGGAGGCTACAATGAGCAGTTCTTC	TRBJ2-1	.	TRBD2	TRBV5-4
CASRVAENTGELFF	TGTGCCAGCAGGGTGGCCGAGAACACCGGGGAGCTGTTTTTT	TRBJ2-2	.	.	TRBV6-5
CASSLDSTASPLHF	TGTGCCAGCAGCTTAGATAGTACAGCTTCACCCCTCCACTTT	TRBJ1-6	few	.	TRBV7-8
CASSPEVQNTEAFF	TGTGCCAGCAGCCCGGAAGTGCAGAACACTGAAGCTTTCTTT	TRBJ1-1	.	.	TRBV7-2
CSASRPGVGDTQYF	TGCAGTGCTAGTCGTCCAGGAGTAGGAGATACGCAGTATTTT	TRBJ2-3	.	.	TRBV20-1
CASSLAGNQPQHF	TGTGCCAGCAGTTTAGCAGGGAATCAGCCCCAGCATTTT	TRBJ1-5	.	.	TRBV12-3/TRBV12-4
CASSVAPTPSYEQYF	TGTGCCAGCAGCGTAGCTCCAACACCCTCCTACGAGCAGTACTTC	TRBJ2-7	.	.	TRBV9
CASVDRGLRSGNTIYF	TGTGCCAGTGTCGATCGGGGGCTCCGATCTGGAAACACCATATATTTT	TRBJ1-3	.	.	TRBV19
CASSLGQGSSGYTF	TGTGCCAGCAGCTTGGGACAGGGGTCTTCTGGCTACACCTTC	TRBJ1-2	.	TRBD1	TRBV7-2
CASSEWGTPYEQYF	TGTGCCAGCAGTGAATGGGGGACACCCTACGAGCAGTACTTC	TRBJ2-7	few	.	TRBV6-1
CASSPQILNTEAFF	TGTGCCAGCAGCCCCCAGATATTGAACACTGAAGCTTTCTTT	TRBJ1-1	.	.	TRBV5-4
CASSQALGGLYEQYF	TGCGCCAGCAGCCAAGCTCTCGGGGGGCTCTACGAGCAGTACTTC	TRBJ2-7	.	.	TRBV4-1
CASITGAPADGYTF	TGTGCCAGTATAACAGGGGCCCCAGCCGATGGCTACACCTTC	TRBJ1-2	.	TRBD1	TRBV28
CASSSLAGSGEQYF	TGTGCCAGCAGCTCACTAGCGGGGAGCGGGGAGCAGTACTTC	TRBJ2-7	.	TRBD2	TRBV11-2
CASSQGLTGLFF	TGTGCCAGCAGCCAAGGCCTGACAGGACTGTTTTTT	TRBJ1-4	.	.	TRBV3-1/TRBV3-2
CASSLGISYNSPLHF	TGTGCCAGCAGCTTGGGGATCTCCTATAATTCACCCCTCCACTTT	TRBJ1-6	.	.	TRBV7-2
CASSLAGSYEQYF	TGTGCCAGCAGTTTAGCGGGCTCCTACGAGCAGTACTTC	TRBJ2-7	.	.	TRBV28
CASSPQNTDTQYF	TGTGCCAGCAGTCCACAGAACACAGATACGCAGTATTTT	TRBJ2-3	.	.	TRBV28
CASSYRSAGAYNEQFF	TGTGCCAGCAGTTATAGGTCAGCGGGGGCCTACAATGAGCAGTTCTTC	TRBJ2-1	.	TRBD2	TRBV6-2/TRBV6-3
CASSVGLSSGNTIYF	TGTGCCAGCAGCGTGGGACTTAGCTCTGGAAACACCATATATTTT	TRBJ1-3	.	.	TRBV9
CASEKFTYEQYF	TGTGCCAGCGAAAAATTTACCTACGAGCAGTACTTC	TRBJ2-7	.	.	TRBV7-9
CASGLLRGLAGFYEQYF	TGTGCTAGTGGTCTTCTCCGGGGACTAGCGGGATTCTACGAGCAGTACTTC	TRBJ2-7	.	TRBD2	TRBV12-5
CASKYRDRGNQPQHF	TGTGCCAGCAAATACCGGGACAGAGGTAATCAGCCCCAGCATTTT	TRBJ1-5	.	TRBD1	TRBV28
CASSKPGVLEDYGYTF	TGTGCCAGCAGCAAACCGGGGGTTTTAGAGGACTATGGCTACACCTTC	TRBJ1-2	.	.	TRBV21-1
CASSLATGRSRGANYGYTF	TGCGCCAGCAGCTTGGCCACGGGGAGATCCCGGGGGGCGAACTATGGCTACACCTTC	TRBJ1-2	.	.	TRBV5-1
CASSSQGSEQYF	TGTGCCAGCAGTTCACAAGGTTCGGAGCAGTACTTC	TRBJ2-7	.	.	TRBV28
CASSDRVAGGKANEQFF	TGTGCCAGCAGTGATAGGGTAGCGGGGGGCAAAGCCAATGAGCAGTTCTTC	TRBJ2-1	.	TRBD2	TRBV2
CASSTTGQPYNEQFF	TGTGCCAGCAGTACCACGGGACAGCCCTACAATGAGCAGTTCTTC	TRBJ2-1	.	TRBD1	TRBV6-5
CASRLDSSYNEQFF	TGTGCCAGCAGGTTGGATAGCTCCTACAATGAGCAGTTCTTC	TRBJ2-1	.	.	TRBV28
CASSGGQGGRTSEAFF	TGCGCCAGCAGCGGAGGTCAGGGGGGGCGAACCTCTGAAGCTTTCTTT	TRBJ1-1	.	TRBD1	TRBV5-1
CASSGGAGAYNEQFF	TGTGCCAGCAGCGGGGGAGCGGGGGCGTACAATGAGCAGTTCTTC	TRBJ2-1	.	TRBD2	TRBV9
CASSLETGGSGYGYTF	TGCGCCAGCAGCTTGGAGACAGGGGGCAGCGGCTATGGCTACACCTTC	TRBJ1-2	.	TRBD1	TRBV5-1
CASSQRYEQYF	TGTGCCAGCAGCCAACGCTACGAGCAGTACTTC	TRBJ2-7	.	.	TRBV3-1/TRBV3-2
CASSLRENQPQHF	TGTGCCAGCAGTTTACGGGAAAATCAGCCCCAGCATTTT	TRBJ1-5	.	.	TRBV12-3/TRBV12-4
CASSLAPQGAYEQYF	TGTGCCAGCAGCTTAGCACCTCAGGGGGCGTACGAGCAGTACTTC	TRBJ2-7	.	TRBD1	TRBV11-1
CASSTQSGTVNSPLHF	TGCGCCAGCAGCACCCAATCCGGGACAGTAAATTCACCCCTCCACTTT	TRBJ1-6	.	TRBD1	TRBV5-1
CASSFIPRGEAFF	TGTGCCAGCAGTTTTATCCCCCGGGGTGAAGCTTTCTTT	TRBJ1-1	.	.	TRBV6-1
CASSLEAGPNEKLFF	TGTGCCAGCAGCTTAGAGGCGGGACCAAATGAAAAACTGTTTTTT	TRBJ1-4	.	.	TRBV7-9
CASSTHSGVGTDTQYF	TGTGCCAGCAGTACCCATAGCGGGGTAGGAACAGATACGCAGTATTTT	TRBJ2-3	.	TRBD2	TRBV28
CASSLAAANTEAFF	TGCGCCAGCAGCTTGGCCGCGGCGAACACTGAAGCTTTCTTT	TRBJ1-1	.	.	TRBV5-1
CAISESLTSNQPQHF	TGTGCCATCAGTGAGTCTTTAACCAGCAATCAGCCCCAGCATTTT	TRBJ1-5	.	.	TRBV10-3
CASSQELAGRQETQYF	TGCGCCAGCAGCCAAGAACTAGCGGGGAGGCAAGAGACCCAGTACTTC	TRBJ2-5	.	TRBD2	TRBV4-3
CASSESGNYGYTF	TGTGCCAGCAGTGAATCCGGGAACTATGGCTACACCTTC	TRBJ1-2	.	.	TRBV6-1
CASSLQGRFTEAFF	TGTGCCAGCAGTTTGCAGGGGCGGTTTACTGAAGCTTTCTTT	TRBJ1-1	.	.	TRBV6-5
CAIQNTGELFF	TGCGCCATCCAAAATACCGGGGAGCTGTTTTTT	TRBJ2-2	.	.	TRBV10-2
CASSQDSQYYTDTQYF	TGCGCCAGCAGCCAAGATTCACAGTACTACACAGATACGCAGTATTTT	TRBJ2-3	once	.	TRBV4-3
CASSTQGGGEAFF	TGTGCCAGCAGCACACAGGGTGGGGGTGAAGCTTTCTTT	TRBJ1-1	.	.	TRBV7-9
CASSVATGGTTEAFF	TGTGCCAGCAGCGTCGCTACCGGGGGAACCACTGAAGCTTTCTTT	TRBJ1-1	.	.	TRBV9
CASSLGTIAGANVLTF	TGTGCCAGCAGCCTTGGGACAATTGCTGGGGCCAACGTCCTGACTTTC	TRBJ2-6	.	.	TRBV3-1/TRBV3-2